The T cell receptor (beta chain) described here comes from a study of T cells in localized non-small cell lung cancer. General study results and limits: Uninvolved adjacent lung showed the highest T cell clonality, exceeding tumor. Elevated blood T cell density was associated with longer overall survival. Of the top 100 tumor clones, median 57 were in adjacent lung, some 30 among its top 100.

Comment on this clone: Its antigen is undetermined.

Measured with immunoSEQ multiplex PCR; TCRdb has only the in-frame clones, and not every one. The sample lists tens of thousands of clones, 86% seen once, with under 7% in the top ten. The V gene end was trimmed by 5 bases and the J gene end by 4 bases; junction bases not matched to a gene: 3. The CDR3 has 15 amino acids. Germline V gene lookup returns CDR1 SGHTA and CDR2 FQGNSA. Sequencing was performed on peripheral blood mononuclear cells, taken before any cancer treatment. The TCR comes from a male donor at least 60 years old with stage II lung adenocarcinoma. The V gene is TRBV7-2, the J gene TRBJ2-5, with 14 bases that match TRBD2. The CDR3 sequence is CASSLGLAGAETQYF. As DNA, the CDR3 is TGTGCCAGCAGCCTGGGACTAGCGGGAGCAGAGACCCAGTACTTC.